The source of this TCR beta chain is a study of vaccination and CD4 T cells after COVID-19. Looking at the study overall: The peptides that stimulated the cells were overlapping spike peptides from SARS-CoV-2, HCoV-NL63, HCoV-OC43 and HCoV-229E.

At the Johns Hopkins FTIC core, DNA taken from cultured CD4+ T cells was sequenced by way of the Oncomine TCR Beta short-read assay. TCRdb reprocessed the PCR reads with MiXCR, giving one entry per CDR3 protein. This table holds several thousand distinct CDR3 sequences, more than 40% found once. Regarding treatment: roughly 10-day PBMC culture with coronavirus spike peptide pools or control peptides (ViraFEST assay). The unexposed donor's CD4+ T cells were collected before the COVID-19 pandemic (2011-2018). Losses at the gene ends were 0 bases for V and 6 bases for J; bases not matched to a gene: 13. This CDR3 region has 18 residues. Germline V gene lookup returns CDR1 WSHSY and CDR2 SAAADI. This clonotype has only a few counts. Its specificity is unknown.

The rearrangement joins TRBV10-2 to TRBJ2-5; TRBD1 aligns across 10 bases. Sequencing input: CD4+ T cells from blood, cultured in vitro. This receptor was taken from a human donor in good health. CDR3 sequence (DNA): TGCGCCAGCAGTGAGTCATTGAGTGGACAGGGGGATCTAAAGACCCAGTACTTC. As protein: CASSESLSGQGDLKTQYF.